Listed below are T cell receptor beta chains from one sample, sequenced in a study of PD-1 blockade in classical Hodgkin lymphoma. Using immunoSEQ multiplex PCR, the repertoire was profiled, and TCRdb retains in-frame clones only, with some absent. The sample shows tens of thousands of clones, around four fifths of them seen only once. The sequenced sample was peripheral blood mononuclear cells (PBMCs), obtained before the fourth cycle of nivolumab. The receptors come from a human donor with classical Hodgkin lymphoma. Each CDR3 is given with its conserved first and last residue. A D gene is named only where the DNA matches it firmly. Size is stated for part of the rows, as once, few or many counts, or as a class when the clone is expanded.

>TRBV30|.|.|TRBJ2-5
CAWSWGPVETQYF
TGTGCCTGGAGTTGGGGGCCCGTAGAGACCCAGTACTTC
>TRBV6-1|once|TRBD1|TRBJ2-7
CASRTGGSGSYEQYF
TGTGCCAGCAGGACAGGGGGCTCCGGCTCCTACGAGCAGTACTTC
>TRBV6-6|few|.|TRBJ1-5
CATGPGNYQPQHF
TGTGCCACTGGACCTGGGAACTACCAGCCCCAGCATTTT
>TRBV11-2|.|TRBD1|TRBJ2-7
CASSSGQVRPSYEQYF
TGTGCCAGCAGCTCGGGACAGGTCAGACCCTCCTACGAGCAGTACTTC
>TRBV27|.|TRBD2|TRBJ2-7
CASSAGLAGVLEQYF
TGTGCCAGCAGTGCGGGACTAGCGGGAGTACTCGAGCAGTACTTC
>TRBV10-2|.|.|TRBJ2-5
CASSESSAQETQYF
TGCGCCAGCAGTGAGTCGAGTGCGCAAGAGACCCAGTACTTC
>TRBV9|.|.|TRBJ1-2
CASSSIQWAGLYGYTF
TGTGCCAGCAGCTCAATTCAATGGGCAGGGCTCTATGGCTACACCTTC
>TRBV11-2|once|.|TRBJ2-7
CASSLDLGNEQYF
TGTGCCAGCAGCTTAGATCTAGGGAACGAGCAGTACTTC
>TRBV5-1|.|.|TRBJ2-3
CASEKGGQYF
TGCGCCAGCGAGAAGGGTGGGCAGTATTTT
>TRBV7-6|.|.|TRBJ2-7
CASSLDQGRSYEQYF
TGTGCCAGCAGCTTAGATCAGGGCCGCTCCTACGAGCAGTACTTC
>TRBV5-1|.|.|TRBJ1-2
CASSLTGGSFYGYTF
TGCGCCAGCAGCTTGACAGGCGGTTCGTTCTATGGCTACACCTTC
>TRBV28|.|TRBD1|TRBJ1-5
CASSFFGEGAGNQPQHF
TGTGCCAGCAGTTTTTTCGGCGAGGGGGCAGGCAATCAGCCCCAGCATTTT
>TRBV2|.|TRBD2|TRBJ2-7
CASSERSGSPYEQYF
TGTGCCAGCAGTGAAAGAAGCGGGAGTCCCTACGAGCAGTACTTC
>TRBV7-3|.|TRBD1|TRBJ1-2
CASSPTGDRSYGYTF
TGTGCCAGCAGCCCCACCGGGGACAGGAGCTATGGCTACACCTTC
>TRBV28|once|.|TRBJ2-7
CASSLGRMASEQYF
TGTGCCAGCAGTTTGGGTCGGATGGCCAGCGAGCAGTACTTC
>TRBV5-1|.|.|TRBJ1-2
CASSLLGGYGYTF
TGCGCCAGCAGCTTGTTGGGCGGCTATGGCTACACCTTC
>TRBV4-3|.|TRBD2|TRBJ2-1
CASSHLGGTSGGFPEQFF
TGCGCCAGCAGCCACCTAGGGGGTACTAGCGGGGGGTTCCCTGAGCAGTTCTTC
>TRBV15|.|.|TRBJ1-5
CATSRDPRQPQHF
TGTGCCACCAGCAGAGATCCGCGTCAGCCCCAGCATTTT
>TRBV5-6|few|.|TRBJ1-5
CASSSFSQPQHF
TGTGCCAGCAGCTCGTTTAGTCAGCCCCAGCATTTT
>TRBV2|.|TRBD2|TRBJ2-7
CASRLTSGMPEQYF
TGTGCCAGCAGACTGACTAGCGGGATGCCCGAGCAGTACTTC
>TRBV27|.|.|TRBJ1-5
CASSSMGPLNQPQHF
TGTGCCAGCAGTTCGATGGGACCGCTAAATCAGCCCCAGCATTTT
>TRBV10-2|.|.|TRBJ1-1
CASSDPSTFLGQWGTEAFF
TGCGCCAGCAGTGACCCAAGTACCTTTCTTGGACAGTGGGGAACTGAAGCTTTCTTT
>TRBV18|large|TRBD1|TRBJ1-2
CASSPGTGHYGYTF
TGTGCCAGCTCACCAGGGACAGGGCACTATGGCTACACCTTC
>TRBV28|.|TRBD1|TRBJ1-5
CASTGTAFQPQHF
TGTGCCAGCACCGGGACAGCGTTTCAGCCCCAGCATTTT
>TRBV5-6|few|TRBD1|TRBJ2-3
CASSLLGAGTGVNTQYF
TGTGCCAGCAGCTTACTTGGGGCCGGGACAGGGGTTAATACGCAGTATTTT
>TRBV7-2|.|TRBD2|TRBJ2-1
CASSPAGGTGGTSLFF
TGTGCCAGCAGCCCCGCCGGGGGTACGGGGGGGACTAGTTTGTTCTTC
>TRBV11-3|.|.|TRBJ1-1
CASGPGYGLEAFF
TGTGCCAGTGGCCCGGGATATGGACTTGAAGCTTTCTTT
>TRBV28|.|.|TRBJ2-1
CASSLGTGGRYNEQFF
TGTGCCAGCAGTTTAGGGACCGGAGGTCGGTACAATGAGCAGTTCTTC
>TRBV7-9|.|.|TRBJ1-5
CASSATTAGNQPQHF
TGTGCCAGCAGCGCCACTACGGCAGGCAATCAGCCCCAGCATTTT
>TRBV6-5|.|TRBD1|TRBJ2-7
CASQRTGGDEQYF
TGTGCCAGCCAACGGACAGGGGGGGACGAGCAGTACTTC
>TRBV9|.|.|TRBJ2-1
CASSVAVANEQFF
TGTGCCAGCAGCGTAGCTGTCGCCAATGAGCAGTTCTTC
>TRBV28|.|TRBD1|TRBJ1-1
CASSSADRYMNTEAFF
TGTGCCAGCAGTTCGGCGGACAGGTACATGAACACTGAAGCTTTCTTT
>TRBV28|.|.|TRBJ2-2
CASRRGEVDGELFF
TGTGCCAGCAGGCGAGGAGAAGTAGACGGGGAGCTGTTTTTT
>TRBV4-2|.|TRBD2|TRBJ2-7
CASSQDPVVWLADSYEQYF
TGTGCCAGCAGCCAAGATCCAGTTGTTTGGCTAGCGGATTCCTACGAGCAGTACTTC
>TRBV6-5|few|TRBD1|TRBJ2-1
CASSRGQGANNEQFF
TGTGCCAGCAGTCGGGGACAGGGGGCCAACAATGAGCAGTTCTTC
>TRBV7-9|.|TRBD1|TRBJ1-1
CASSLGQGPTEAFF
TGTGCCAGCAGCCTCGGACAGGGTCCCACTGAAGCTTTCTTT
>TRBV5-1|.|.|TRBJ2-1
CASSPRDPTNEQFF
TGCGCCAGCAGCCCGCGGGACCCCACCAATGAGCAGTTCTTC
>TRBV7-2|once|TRBD2|TRBJ2-1
CASSRSLAGRNEQFF
TGTGCCAGCAGCCGATCCCTAGCGGGGCGGAATGAGCAGTTCTTC
>TRBV28|.|TRBD1|TRBJ1-1
CASSPRGHGTEAFF
TGTGCCAGCAGTCCTAGGGGGCACGGCACTGAAGCTTTCTTT
>TRBV2|.|.|TRBJ2-1
CASDRYNEQFF
TGTGCCAGCGACAGATACAATGAGCAGTTCTTC
>TRBV19|.|.|TRBJ1-4
CASSIRRWTTNEKLFF
TGTGCCAGTAGTATAAGACGGTGGACGACTAATGAAAAACTGTTTTTT
>TRBV4-1|.|.|TRBJ2-7
CASSQAQGTPYEQYF
TGCGCCAGCAGCCAGGCCCAGGGGACCCCCTACGAGCAGTACTTC
>TRBV29-1|.|TRBD2|TRBJ2-1
CSVDGGERLFF
TGCAGCGTTGACGGGGGGGAGAGACTGTTCTTC
>TRBV2|.|.|TRBJ1-1
CASQTDNTEAFF
TGTGCCAGCCAGACAGACAACACTGAAGCTTTCTTT